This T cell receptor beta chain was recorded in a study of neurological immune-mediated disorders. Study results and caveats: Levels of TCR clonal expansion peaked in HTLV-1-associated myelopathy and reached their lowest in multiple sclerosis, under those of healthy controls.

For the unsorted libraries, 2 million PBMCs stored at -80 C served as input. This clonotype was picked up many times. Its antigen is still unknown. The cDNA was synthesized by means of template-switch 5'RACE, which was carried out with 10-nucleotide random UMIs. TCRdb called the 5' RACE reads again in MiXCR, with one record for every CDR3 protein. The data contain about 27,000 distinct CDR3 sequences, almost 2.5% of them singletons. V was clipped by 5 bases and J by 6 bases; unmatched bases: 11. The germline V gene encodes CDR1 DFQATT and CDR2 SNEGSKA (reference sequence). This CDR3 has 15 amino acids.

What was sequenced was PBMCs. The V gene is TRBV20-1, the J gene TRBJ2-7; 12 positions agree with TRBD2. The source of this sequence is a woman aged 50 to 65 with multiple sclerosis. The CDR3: CSADPTSGGRGEQYF. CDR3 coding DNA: TGCAGTGCTGACCCGACTAGCGGGGGACGGGGCGAGCAGTACTTC.